These 22 T cell receptor beta chains were sequenced from one sample in a study of blood T cells in healthy people across ages. Alongside a J-beta primer mix, a sample-barcoded 5' primer served in a second PCR lasting 7 to 11 cycles. Via MiXCR, TCRdb re-called the 5' RACE reads, giving one row per CDR3 protein. Of about 800,000 distinct CDR3 sequences listed, nearly 60% were seen once; the top ten hold over 20%. Sequencing was performed on blood. These receptors all stem from a man between 25 and 39 years old in good health.

The rearrangement joins TRBV3-1 to TRBJ1-2, with D maybe TRBD1 (5 bases). V was shortened by 1 base and J by 2 bases, with 14 bases between the two germline ends. Germline V gives CDR1 LGHDT, CDR2 YNNKEL (reference sequence). The CDR3 has 16 residues. Here the CDR3 reads CASSQGGGLANYGYTF. In nucleotides, the CDR3 is TGTGCCAGCAGCCAAGGGGGGGGTCTTGCGAACTATGGCTACACCTTC.

The rearrangement joins TRBV29-1 to TRBJ2-1, with TRBD1 as a possible D gene (5 bases). CDR1 and CDR2 from the germline V gene are SQVTM and ANQGSEA. V lost 7 bases and J 6 bases, leaving 16 bases between the germline ends. The CDR3 runs to 13 residues. The CDR3 protein is CSALFTQGNEQFF. DNA of the CDR3: TGCAGCGCCCTATTCACCCAGGGCAATGAGCAGTTCTTC.

The chain joins TRBV6-5 to TRBJ2-3, with 8 bases fitting TRBD2. The CDR3 sequence is 15 residues long. The germline V gene has CDR1 MNHEY and CDR2 SVGAGI. The ends lost 6 bases at V and 10 bases at J; junction bases unmatched: 15. The CDR3, as DNA: TGTGCCAGCAGGGCCGGGACTAGTGTCCGGACTTCGCAGTATTTT. Its translation: CASRAGTSVRTSQYF.

About this clonotype: One end of the junction varies from germline; a read error may be responsible. The J gene is TRBJ2-2, the V gene TRBV11-2; D is unresolved. CDR1 and CDR2 from the germline V gene are SGHAT and FQNNGV. The CDR3 totals 13 residues. CDR3 in DNA: TGTGCCAACAGCCCCCAGCGTGTCGGGGAGCTGTTTTTT. As protein: CANSPQRVGELFF.

In its sample, this clonotype was seen a few times. The chain combines TRBV7-8 with TRBJ2-1; 8 nucleotides align to TRBD2. The germline gives CDR1 SGHVS, CDR2 FQNEAQ. V lost 5 bases and J lost 5; bases outside the gene matches: 14. This CDR3 region has 17 residues. The CDR3 nucleotides are TGTGCCAGCAGCCGCAGTATCGGGGGGGCCGGTCACAATGAGCAGTTCTTC. It codes for CASSRSIGGAGHNEQFF.

The chain links TRBV7-3 to TRBJ2-3; D uncertain. Germline lookup yields CDR1 SGHTA and CDR2 FQGTGA. The CDR3 runs 16 residues. V lost 1 base and J lost 0, with 11 bases in between. As DNA, the CDR3 is TGTGCCAGCAGCTTAAATGCGGCTACAAGCACAGATACGCAGTATTTT. Translating gives CASSLNAATSTDTQYF.

The rearrangement links TRBV29-1 to TRBJ2-7; D is unresolved. The DNA matches TRBJ2-5 better at its end, which makes the J call doubtful. The CDR3 is 12 amino acids. The germline V gene encodes CDR1 SQVTM and CDR2 ANQGSEA. Here the CDR3 reads CSVDFGPETQYF. In DNA form, the CDR3 reads TGCAGCGTTGATTTCGGACCAGAGACCCAGTACTTC.

The chain joins TRBV7-9 to TRBJ2-3, with D possibly being TRBD1 (6 bases). CDR1 and CDR2 (germline): SEHNR, FQNEAQ (reference sequence). The V end lost 5 bases, the J end lost 2 bases, and 11 bases lay between the germline ends. The length of the CDR3 is 14 residues. CDR3 protein: CASSQGQPTDTQYF. For the CDR3, the DNA is TGTGCCAGCAGCCAGGGGCAGCCCACAGATACGCAGTATTTT.

This clonotype was observed a handful of times. This chain uses TRBV24-1 with TRBJ2-3; no firm D call. From germline, CDR1 is KGHDR and CDR2 SFDVKD. V was clipped by 4 bases and J by 2 bases, with 30 bases between them. CDR3 size: 21 residues. CDR3 nucleotides: TGTGCCACCAGTGACCTCGTATTAGCACTCTCACCACCCTACTTCACAGATACGCAGTATTTT. Amino acids: CATSDLVLALSPPYFTDTQYF.

This clonotype showed up just a few times. The chain is built from TRBV29-1 and TRBJ2-5, with 10 bases matching TRBD2. The V segment lost 5 bases and the J segment 5 bases; nucleotides outside the gene matches: 5. CDR1 is SQVTM and CDR2 is ANQGSEA in the germline V gene. The CDR3 is 13 amino acids. DNA of the CDR3: TGCAGCGTTTCTCAAGCGGGAGGGGAGACCCAGTACTTC. Translated: CSVSQAGGETQYF.

This chain links TRBV5-1 with TRBJ2-1; D is possibly TRBD1 (7 bases). V dropped 7 bases and J dropped 13 bases, with 21 bases sitting between them. This CDR3 has 13 residues. The germline CDR1 and CDR2 sequences are SGHRS and YFSETQ. CDR3 DNA: TGCGCCAGCGGGGGGACAGCGCAAGAGACCCAGTTCTTC. This codes for CASGGTAQETQFF.

The chain links TRBV12-3 or TRBV12-4 to TRBJ1-5; 7 positions match TRBD1. Trimming removed 5 bases from V and 3 bases from J; junction bases left unmatched: 7. CDR3 size: 15 residues. CDR3 residues: CASSPQTGNNQPQHF. The CDR3 nucleotides read TGTGCCAGCAGTCCCCAGACAGGGAACAATCAGCCCCAGCATTTT.

The gene calls are TRBV6-1 and TRBJ2-1; D gene uncertain. Germline-derived CDR1 and CDR2 are MNHNS and SASEGT. This CDR3 is built from 11 residues. Trimming cost V 6 bases and J 9 bases, with 9 bases left between them. DNA for the CDR3: TGTGCCAGCAGAGAACCTCGTGAGCAGTTCTTC. Its translation is CASREPREQFF.

The gene calls are TRBV4-3 and TRBJ1-4, with D perhaps TRBD1 (6 bases). The CDR3 contains 17 residues. Germline values: CDR1 LGHNA, CDR2 YSLEER. The V end lost 1 base, the J end lost 2 bases, and 14 bases lay between the germline ends. The CDR3 bases are TGCGCCAGCAGCCAAGGGGGCAGGGGCGCGACTAATGAAAAACTGTTTTTT. This gives the protein CASSQGGRGATNEKLFF.

This clonotype was counted only a few times. In DNA, the CDR3 is TGTGCCAGCAGCTTAGATGGGACGGTAGTCTCCTACGAGCAGTACTTC. This gives the protein CASSLDGTVVSYEQYF. The chain is built from TRBV11-2 and TRBJ2-7; D possibly matches TRBD1 or TRBD2 (5 bases each). The CDR3 consists of 16 residues. Germline-derived CDR1 and CDR2 are SGHAT and FQNNGV. The germline V and J ends were trimmed by 0 bases and 0 bases, with 12 bases remaining between them.

In this sample, this clonotype turned up a few times. This rearrangement joins TRBV20-1 to TRBJ2-1; 14 bases line up with TRBD2. Germline CDR1 reads DFQATT; CDR2 reads SNEGSKA (reference sequence). The J segment lost 11 bases and the V segment lost 6 bases, leaving 15 bases of the junction unmatched. The CDR3 totals 16 residues. CDR3 nucleotide sequence: TGCAGTGCCCTAGTGGGACTAGCGGGAGCGTTGACGAAGCAGTTCTTC. This translates into CSALVGLAGALTKQFF.

The rearrangement uses TRBV7-8 and TRBJ1-1; D gene uncertain. This CDR3 is 13 amino acids long. Germline V gene lookup returns CDR1 SGHVS and CDR2 FQNEAQ. The ends were cut back, 0 bases at V and 2 bases at J, with 4 bases in the middle. CDR3 sequence: CASSLAINTEAFF. CDR3 nucleotide sequence: TGTGCCAGCAGCTTAGCCATCAACACTGAAGCTTTCTTT. The whole variable domain, remainder taken from reference TRBV7-8 and TRBJ1-1, is GAGVSQSPRYKVAKRGQDVALRCDPISGHVSLFWYQQALGQGPEFLTYFQNEAQLDKSGLPSDRFFAERPEGSVSTLKIQRTQQEDSAVYLCASSLAINTEAFFGQGTRLTVV.

The chain recombines TRBV9 with TRBJ2-1; TRBD2 might be the D (5 bases). Germline CDR1 SGDLS, CDR2 YYNGEE. The CDR3 loop spans 16 amino acids. Trimming left V 0 bases short and J 4 bases short, with 14 bases between. CDR3 bases: TGTGCCAGCAGCGTAGCCAGAAGCGGAGATTACAATGAGCAGTTCTTC. Protein product: CASSVARSGDYNEQFF.

The chain links TRBV28 to TRBJ1-2, with 8 bases lining up with TRBD1. The CDR3 consists of 14 residues. V dropped 6 bases and J dropped 4; count of bases not matched to a gene: 7. The V gene's germline CDR1 is MDHEN and CDR2 SYDVKM. CDR3 coding DNA: TGTGCCAGCAGGGACCTCCAGGGGGCCTATGGCTACACCTTC. Protein product: CASRDLQGAYGYTF.

The CDR3: CAISETTGENQPQHF. Written as DNA, the CDR3 is TGTGCCATCAGTGAAACGACAGGGGAGAATCAGCCCCAGCATTTT. The J gene is TRBJ1-5, the V gene TRBV10-3, with 8 bases identical to TRBD1. This CDR3 contains 15 residues. Germline trimming cut 3 bases from V and 4 bases from J; bases unmatched to any gene: 5. From germline, CDR1 is ENHRY and CDR2 SYGVKD.

The genes are TRBV20-1 and TRBJ1-2; TRBD1 might be the D (6 bases). The CDR3 consists of 15 residues. Trimming took off 0 bases at V and 4 bases at J, with 15 bases between the two ends. Per germline, CDR1 DFQATT and CDR2 SNEGSKA (reference sequence). This CDR3 reads CSARDLRGPSYGYTF. CDR3 in DNA: TGCAGTGCTAGAGATCTTCGGGGGCCTAGCTATGGCTACACCTTC.

Turning to this clonotype: Sequence at one end of the junction differs from germline and may be a read error. This chain uses TRBV5-1 with TRBJ2-1, with 9 bases matching TRBD2. This CDR3 is built from 14 residues. The germline CDR1 and CDR2 sequences are SGHRS and YFSETQ. CDR3 DNA sequence: TGTGCCAGCAGTTTAGCGGGGGCCTACAATGAGCAGTTCTTC. It codes for CASSLAGAYNEQFF.